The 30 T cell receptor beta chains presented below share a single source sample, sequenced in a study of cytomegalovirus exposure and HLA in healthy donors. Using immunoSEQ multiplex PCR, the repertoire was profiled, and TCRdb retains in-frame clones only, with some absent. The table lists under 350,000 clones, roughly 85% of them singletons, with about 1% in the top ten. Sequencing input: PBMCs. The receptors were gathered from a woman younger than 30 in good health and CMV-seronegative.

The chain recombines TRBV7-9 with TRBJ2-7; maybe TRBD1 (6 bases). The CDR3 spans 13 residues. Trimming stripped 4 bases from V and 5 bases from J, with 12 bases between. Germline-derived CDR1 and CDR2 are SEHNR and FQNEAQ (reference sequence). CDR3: CASSWGAGDEQYF. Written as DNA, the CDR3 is TGTGCCAGCAGCTGGGGAGCAGGGGACGAGCAGTACTTC.

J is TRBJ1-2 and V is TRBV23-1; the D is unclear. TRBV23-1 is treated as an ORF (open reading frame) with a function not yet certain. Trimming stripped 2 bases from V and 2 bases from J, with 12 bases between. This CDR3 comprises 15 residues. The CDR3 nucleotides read TGCGCCAGCAGTCAAGGCGGCCGCCCCAACTATGGCTACACCTTC. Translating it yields CASSQGGRPNYGYTF.

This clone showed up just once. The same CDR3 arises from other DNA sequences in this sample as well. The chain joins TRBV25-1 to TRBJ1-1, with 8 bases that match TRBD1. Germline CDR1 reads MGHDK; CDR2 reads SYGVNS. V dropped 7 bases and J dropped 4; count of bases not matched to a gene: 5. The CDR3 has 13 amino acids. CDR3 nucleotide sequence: TGTGCCAGCATCAGAACAGGGGGCACTGAAGCTTTCTTT. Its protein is CASIRTGGTEAFF.

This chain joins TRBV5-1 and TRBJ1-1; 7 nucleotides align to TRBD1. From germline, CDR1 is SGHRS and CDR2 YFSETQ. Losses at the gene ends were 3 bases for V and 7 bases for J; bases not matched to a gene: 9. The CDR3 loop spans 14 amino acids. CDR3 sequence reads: CASSSSGNRGEAFF. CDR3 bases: TGCGCCAGCAGCTCATCAGGGAACAGGGGTGAAGCTTTCTTT.

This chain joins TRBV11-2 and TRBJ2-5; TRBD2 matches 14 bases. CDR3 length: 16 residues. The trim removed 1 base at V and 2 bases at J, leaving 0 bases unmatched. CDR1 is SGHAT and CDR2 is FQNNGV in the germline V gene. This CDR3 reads CASSLGLAGGQETQYF. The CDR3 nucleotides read TGTGCCAGCAGCTTAGGACTAGCGGGAGGGCAAGAGACCCAGTACTTC.

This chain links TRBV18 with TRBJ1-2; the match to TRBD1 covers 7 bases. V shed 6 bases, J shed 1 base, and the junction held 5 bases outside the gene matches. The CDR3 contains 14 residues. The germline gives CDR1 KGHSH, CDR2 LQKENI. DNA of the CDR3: TGTGCCAGCTCCGACAGGGAGGATAACTATGGCTACACCTTC. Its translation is CASSDREDNYGYTF. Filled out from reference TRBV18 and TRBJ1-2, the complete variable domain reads NAGVMQNPRHLVRRRGQEARLRCSPMKGHSHVYWYRQLPEEGLKFMVYLQKENIIDESGMPKERFSAEFPKEGPSILRIQQVVRGDSAAYFCASSDREDNYGYTFGSGTRLTVV.

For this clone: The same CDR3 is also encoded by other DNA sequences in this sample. For the CDR3, the DNA is TGTGCCAGCAGCCTCGGGACAGGGAACTATGGCTACACCTTC. Protein product: CASSLGTGNYGYTF. V is TRBV11-2 and J is TRBJ1-2, with 9 nucleotides matching TRBD1. The CDR3 covers 14 residues. Germline V lookup: CDR1 SGHAT, CDR2 FQNNGV. The V gene end was trimmed by 5 bases and the J gene end by 2 bases; junction bases not matched to a gene: 3.

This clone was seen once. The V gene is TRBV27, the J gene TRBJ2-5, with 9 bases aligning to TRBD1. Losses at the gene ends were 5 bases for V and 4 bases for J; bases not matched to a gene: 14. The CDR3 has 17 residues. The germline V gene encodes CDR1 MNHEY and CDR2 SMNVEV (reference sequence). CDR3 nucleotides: TGTGCCAGCAGTATGGAGGGGACAGGGTCTCGGGGAGAGACCCAGTACTTC. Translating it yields CASSMEGTGSRGETQYF.

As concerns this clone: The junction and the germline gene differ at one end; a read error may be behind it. As DNA, the CDR3 is TGTGCCAGCAGCCTAGAGGACGGACAGAACACTGAAGCTTTCTTT. It translates to CASSLEDGQNTEAFF. The chain uses TRBV11-3 and TRBJ1-1; D perhaps matches TRBD1 (5 bases). The CDR3 contains 15 residues. CDR1 SGHNT and CDR2 YENEEA come from the germline V gene.

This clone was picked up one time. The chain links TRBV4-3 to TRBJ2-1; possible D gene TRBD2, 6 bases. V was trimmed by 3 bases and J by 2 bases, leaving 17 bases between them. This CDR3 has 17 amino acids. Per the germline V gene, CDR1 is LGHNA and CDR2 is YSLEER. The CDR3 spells CASSQAPTRPTYNEQFF. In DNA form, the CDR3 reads TGCGCCAGCAGCCAGGCACCGACTAGACCTACCTACAATGAGCAGTTCTTC.

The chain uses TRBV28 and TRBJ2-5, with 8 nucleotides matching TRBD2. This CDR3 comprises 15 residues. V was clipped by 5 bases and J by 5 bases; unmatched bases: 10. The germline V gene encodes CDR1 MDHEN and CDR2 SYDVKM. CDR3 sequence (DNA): TGTGCCAGCAGTCCGCGATCGGGGGGGCGGGAGACCCAGTACTTC. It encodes CASSPRSGGRETQYF.

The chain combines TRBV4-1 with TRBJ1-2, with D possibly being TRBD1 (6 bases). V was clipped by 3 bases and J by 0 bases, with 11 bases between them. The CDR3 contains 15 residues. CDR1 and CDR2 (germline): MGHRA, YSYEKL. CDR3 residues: CASSHPGHPNYGYTF. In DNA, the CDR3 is TGCGCCAGCAGCCACCCGGGACACCCTAACTATGGCTACACCTTC.

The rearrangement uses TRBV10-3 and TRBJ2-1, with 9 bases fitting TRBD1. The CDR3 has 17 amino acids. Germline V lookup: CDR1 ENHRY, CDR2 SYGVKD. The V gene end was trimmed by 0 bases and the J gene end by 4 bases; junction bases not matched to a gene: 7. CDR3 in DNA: TGTGCCATCAGTGAGTCGACAGGGGGACCTGGGTACAATGAGCAGTTCTTC. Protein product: CAISESTGGPGYNEQFF.

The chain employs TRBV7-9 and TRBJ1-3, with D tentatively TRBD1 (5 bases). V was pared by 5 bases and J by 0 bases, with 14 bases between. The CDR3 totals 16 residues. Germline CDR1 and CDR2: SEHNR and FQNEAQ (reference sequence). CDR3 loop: CASSRRGGLSGNTIYF. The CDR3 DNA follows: TGTGCCAGCAGCCGCCGGGGGGGACTCTCTGGAAACACCATATATTTT.

The CDR3: CASSWDRGGGKLFF. In nucleotides, the CDR3 is TGCGCCAGCAGCTGGGACAGGGGTGGTGGAAAACTGTTTTTT. The chain uses TRBV5-1 and TRBJ1-4; 10 positions match TRBD1. Germline trimming cut 3 bases from V and 10 bases from J; bases unmatched to any gene: 6. The CDR3 sequence is 14 residues long. CDR1 SGHRS and CDR2 YFSETQ come from the germline V gene.

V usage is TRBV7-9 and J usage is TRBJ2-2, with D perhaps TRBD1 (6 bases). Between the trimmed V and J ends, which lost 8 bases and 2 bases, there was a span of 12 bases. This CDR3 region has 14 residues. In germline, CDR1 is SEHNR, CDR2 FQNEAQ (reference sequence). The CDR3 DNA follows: TGTGCCAGCTCGCGGACAGAAAACACCGGGGAGCTGTTTTTT. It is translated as CASSRTENTGELFF.

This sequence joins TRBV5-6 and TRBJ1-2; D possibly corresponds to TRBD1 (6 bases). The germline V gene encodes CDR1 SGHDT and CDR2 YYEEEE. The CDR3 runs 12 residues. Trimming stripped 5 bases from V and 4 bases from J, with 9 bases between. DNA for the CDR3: TGTGCCAGCAGTTACAGGGCCTATGGCTACACCTTC. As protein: CASSYRAYGYTF.

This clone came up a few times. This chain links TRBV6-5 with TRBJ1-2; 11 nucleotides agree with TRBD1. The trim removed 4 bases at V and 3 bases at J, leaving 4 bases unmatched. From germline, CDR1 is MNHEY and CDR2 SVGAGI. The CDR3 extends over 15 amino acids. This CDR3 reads CASSSGTGGDYGYTF. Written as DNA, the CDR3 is TGTGCCAGCAGTTCGGGGACAGGGGGTGACTATGGCTACACCTTC.

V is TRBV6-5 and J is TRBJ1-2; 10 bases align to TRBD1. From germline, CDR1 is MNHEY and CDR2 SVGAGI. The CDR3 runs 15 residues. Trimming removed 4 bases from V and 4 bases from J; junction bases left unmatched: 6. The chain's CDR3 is CASSSLTGGGYGYTF. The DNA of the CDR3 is TGTGCCAGCAGTTCCCTGACAGGGGGCGGCTATGGCTACACCTTC.

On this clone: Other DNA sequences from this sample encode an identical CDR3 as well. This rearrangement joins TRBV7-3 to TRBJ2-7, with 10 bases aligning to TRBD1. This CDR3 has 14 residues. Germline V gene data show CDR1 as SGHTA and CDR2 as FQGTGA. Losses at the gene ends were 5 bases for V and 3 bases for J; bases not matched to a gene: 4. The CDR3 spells CASSPGTGVYEQYF. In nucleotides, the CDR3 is TGTGCCAGCAGCCCAGGGACAGGGGTCTACGAGCAGTACTTC.

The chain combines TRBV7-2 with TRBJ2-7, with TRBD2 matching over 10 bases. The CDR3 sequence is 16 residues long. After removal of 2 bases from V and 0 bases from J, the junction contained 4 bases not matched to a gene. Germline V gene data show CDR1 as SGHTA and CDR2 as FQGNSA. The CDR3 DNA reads TGTGCCAGCAGCTTATTAGCGGGGGGTTACTCCTACGAGCAGTACTTC. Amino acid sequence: CASSLLAGGYSYEQYF. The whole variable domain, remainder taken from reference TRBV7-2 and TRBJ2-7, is GAGVSQSPSNKVTEKGKDVELRCDPISGHTALYWYRQSLGQGLEFLIYFQGNSAPDKSGLPSDRFSAERTGGSVSTLTIQRTQQEDSAVYLCASSLLAGGYSYEQYFGPGTRLTVT.

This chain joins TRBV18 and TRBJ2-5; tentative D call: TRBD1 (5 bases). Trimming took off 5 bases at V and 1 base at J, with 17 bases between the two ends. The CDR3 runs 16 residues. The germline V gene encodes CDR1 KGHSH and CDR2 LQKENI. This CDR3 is CASSARGLPPQETQYF. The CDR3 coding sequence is TGTGCCAGCTCAGCAAGGGGTTTGCCACCCCAAGAGACCCAGTACTTC.

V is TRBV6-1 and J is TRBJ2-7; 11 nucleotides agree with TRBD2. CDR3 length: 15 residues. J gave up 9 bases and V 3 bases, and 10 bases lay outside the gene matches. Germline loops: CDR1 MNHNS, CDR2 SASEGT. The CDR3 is CASSDSASGRLAQYF. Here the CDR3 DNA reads TGTGCCAGCAGTGACTCGGCTAGCGGGAGGTTAGCGCAGTACTTC.

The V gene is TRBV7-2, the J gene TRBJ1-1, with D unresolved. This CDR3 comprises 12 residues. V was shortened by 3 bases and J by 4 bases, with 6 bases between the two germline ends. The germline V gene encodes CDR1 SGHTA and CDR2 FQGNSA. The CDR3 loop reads CASSLRFTEAFF. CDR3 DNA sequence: TGTGCCAGCAGCTTGCGGTTCACTGAAGCTTTCTTT.

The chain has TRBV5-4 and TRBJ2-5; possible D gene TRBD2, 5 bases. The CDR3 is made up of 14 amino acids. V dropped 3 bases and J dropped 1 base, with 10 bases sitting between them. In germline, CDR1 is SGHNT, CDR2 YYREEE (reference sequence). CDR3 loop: CASSSPGTQETQYF. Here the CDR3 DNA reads TGTGCCAGCAGCTCTCCGGGAACCCAAGAGACCCAGTACTTC.

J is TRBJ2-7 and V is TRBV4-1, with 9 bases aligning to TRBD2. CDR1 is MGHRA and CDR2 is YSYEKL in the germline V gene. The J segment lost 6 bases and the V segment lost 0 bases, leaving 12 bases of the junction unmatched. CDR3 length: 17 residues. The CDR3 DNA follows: TGCGCCAGCAGCCAAGAAAATGTAGCGGGAGTCTTGGGCGAGCAGTACTTC. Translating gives CASSQENVAGVLGEQYF.

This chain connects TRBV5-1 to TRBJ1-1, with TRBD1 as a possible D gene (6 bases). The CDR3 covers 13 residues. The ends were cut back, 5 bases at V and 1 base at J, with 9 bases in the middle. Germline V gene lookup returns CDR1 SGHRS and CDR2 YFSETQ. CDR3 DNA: TGCGCCAGCAGGATGACAGGGAACACTGAAGCTTTCTTT. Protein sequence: CASRMTGNTEAFF.

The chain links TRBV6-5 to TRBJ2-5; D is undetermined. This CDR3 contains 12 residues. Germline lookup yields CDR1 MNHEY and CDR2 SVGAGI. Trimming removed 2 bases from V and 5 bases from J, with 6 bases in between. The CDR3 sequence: CASSYGHETQYF. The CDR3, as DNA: TGTGCCAGCAGTTACGGGCACGAGACCCAGTACTTC.

The CDR3 sequence is CASSTEGARGQPQHF. CDR3 sequence (DNA): TGTGCCAGCAGCACCGAGGGGGCGCGAGGTCAGCCCCAGCATTTT. V usage is TRBV7-9 and J usage is TRBJ1-5, with 7 bases that match TRBD1. Germline CDR1 and CDR2: SEHNR and FQNEAQ (reference sequence). The V gene end was trimmed by 5 bases and the J gene end by 6 bases; junction bases not matched to a gene: 10. The length of the CDR3 is 15 residues.

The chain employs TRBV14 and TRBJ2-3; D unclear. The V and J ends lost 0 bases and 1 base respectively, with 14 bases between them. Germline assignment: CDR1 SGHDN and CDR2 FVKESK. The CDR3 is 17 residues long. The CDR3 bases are TGTGCCAGCAGCCAAGACGCGGCATTAGAGGGCACAGATACGCAGTATTTT. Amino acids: CASSQDAALEGTDTQYF.